A single sample is the source of the 13 T cell receptor beta chains below, sequenced in a study of vaccination effects on CD4 cells after COVID-19 (dated by TCRdb to 2022 to 2024). These receptors have no identified antigens. After around 10 days of culture, CD4+ T cells were isolated with the EasySep CD4+ T cell isolation kit. Two doses of either the BNT162b2 or the mRNA-1273 mRNA SARS-CoV-2 vaccine were administered to participants. Library preparation was by the immunoSEQ multiplex PCR assay. Held by TCRdb, this immuneACCESS table contains in-frame sequences only and omits some clones. Under half of the omission traces to an unresolved V gene where checked; the cause of the rest is unknown. The sample table lists approximately 29,000 clones, 74% of them with a count of one. The top ten clonotypes cover about 15% of the sample. The source material was CD4+ T cells from PBMCs cultured without peptide, sampled after COVID-19 vaccination. The receptors originated from a human donor who received a COVID-19 vaccine.

V is TRBV19 and J is TRBJ1-2, with TRBD1 identical over 7 bases. V trimming: 4 bases; J trimming: 0 bases; junction bases outside the gene matches: 8. Per the germline V gene, CDR1 is LNHDA and CDR2 is SQIVND (reference sequence). The CDR3 length is 16 residues. The CDR3 reads CASSKRDRPTNYGYTF. CDR3 coding DNA: TGTGCCAGTAGTAAGAGGGACAGACCAACTAACTATGGCTACACCTTC.

This clone was observed a handful of times. The chain uses TRBV10-3 and TRBJ2-7; the match to TRBD2 covers 7 bases. Germline CDR1 and CDR2: ENHRY and SYGVKD. Unmatched junction bases numbered 2, after V lost 3 bases and J lost 0 bases. The CDR3 sequence is 14 residues long. The CDR3 sequence: CAISDGRSSYEQYF. The CDR3 DNA is TGTGCCATCAGTGACGGGAGGAGCTCCTACGAGCAGTACTTC.

This chain connects TRBV5-1 to TRBJ2-1; TRBD1 agrees at 10 bases. The CDR3 sequence is 14 residues long. Germline values: CDR1 SGHRS, CDR2 YFSETQ. V shed 4 bases and J 4 bases; nucleotides not matched to a gene: 2. The chain's CDR3 is CASSVDRGYNEQFF. The CDR3 DNA reads as TGCGCCAGCAGCGTGGACAGGGGGTACAATGAGCAGTTCTTC.

V usage is TRBV7-9 and J usage is TRBJ2-3; TRBD2 agrees at 7 bases. There are 13 residues in the CDR3. Per germline, CDR1 SEHNR and CDR2 FQNEAQ (reference sequence). Unmatched junction bases numbered 0, after V lost 5 bases and J lost 1 base. The CDR3 DNA reads as TGTGCCAGCAGCGGGGGGGGCACAGATACGCAGTATTTT. It yields the protein CASSGGGTDTQYF.

This clone has more than one count but fewer than ten. V usage is TRBV7-9 and J usage is TRBJ2-2; the D gene is possibly TRBD1 (6 bases). The V end lost 5 bases, the J end lost 5 bases, and 18 bases lay between the germline ends. Germline CDR1 SEHNR, CDR2 FQNEAQ (reference sequence). CDR3 length: 16 amino acids. The CDR3 reads CASSPIKGERTGELFF. The CDR3 DNA reads TGTGCCAGCAGCCCCATCAAGGGGGAGAGGACCGGGGAGCTGTTTTTT.

This clone has more than one count but fewer than ten. The gene calls are TRBV12-3 or TRBV12-4 and TRBJ2-7, with D possibly called TRBD1 or TRBD2 (5 bases each). This CDR3 is 13 amino acids long. The germline V and J ends were trimmed by 2 bases and 7 bases, with 12 bases remaining between them. Here the CDR3 DNA reads TGTGCCAGCAGTTTAAACAGGTGGAGGGAGCAGTACTTC. Translation: CASSLNRWREQYF.

This chain links TRBV23-1 with TRBJ1-2; D possibly corresponds to TRBD1 (6 bases). TRBV23-1 is an open reading frame whose function is uncertain. V was shortened by 8 bases and J by 4 bases, with 35 bases between the two germline ends. The length of the CDR3 is 20 residues. The CDR3 bases are TGCGCCAGCGCCCACCCCGAATCCAGGGGAAGGGTATCGAAGTGCTATGGCTACACCTTC. Translated: CASAHPESRGRVSKCYGYTF.

The chain recombines TRBV9 with TRBJ2-3; 10 bases line up with TRBD2. V shed 2 bases, J shed 2 bases, and the junction held 5 bases outside the gene matches. The CDR3 is 16 residues long. Germline assignment: CDR1 SGDLS and CDR2 YYNGEE. CDR3 DNA sequence: TGTGCCAGCAGCGTCGGGACTAGCGCCCACACAGATACGCAGTATTTT. It yields the protein CASSVGTSAHTDTQYF.

This chain uses TRBV11-2 with TRBJ1-2, with D possibly being TRBD1 (6 bases). Germline CDR1 is SGHAT and CDR2 is FQNNGV. The CDR3 sequence is 13 residues long. V lost 2 bases to trimming and J lost 7 bases, with 11 bases between them. The CDR3 region is CASSLSGQSGYTF. The CDR3 DNA reads TGTGCCAGCAGCTTAAGTGGACAGAGTGGCTACACCTTC. Full variable domain (missing parts from reference TRBV11-2 and TRBJ1-2): EAGVAQSPRYKIIEKRQSVAFWCNPISGHATLYWYQQILGQGPKLLIQFQNNGVVDDSQLPKDRFSAERLKGVDSTLKIQPAKLEDSAVYLCASSLSGQSGYTFGSGTRLTVV.

V usage is TRBV7-9 and J usage is TRBJ2-1; 11 bases line up with TRBD2. V shed 4 bases and J 11 bases; nucleotides not matched to a gene: 13. CDR3 length equals 16 residues. CDR1 is SEHNR, CDR2 FQNEAQ, per germline (reference sequence). The CDR3 here is CASSSTSGVTLPQQFF. Here the CDR3 DNA reads TGTGCCAGCAGCTCGACTAGCGGGGTAACACTCCCCCAGCAGTTCTTC.

V and J are TRBV11-2 and TRBJ1-4, with a weak D call TRBD1 (5 bases). V was trimmed by 1 base and J by 0 bases, leaving 15 bases between them. The germline V gene encodes CDR1 SGHAT and CDR2 FQNNGV. The CDR3 loop spans 18 amino acids. CDR3 sequence reads: CASSLAPTPRATNEKLFF. The CDR3 bases are TGTGCCAGCAGCTTAGCCCCCACGCCCAGGGCAACTAATGAAAAACTGTTTTTT. Full variable domain (missing parts from reference TRBV11-2 and TRBJ1-4): EAGVAQSPRYKIIEKRQSVAFWCNPISGHATLYWYQQILGQGPKLLIQFQNNGVVDDSQLPKDRFSAERLKGVDSTLKIQPAKLEDSAVYLCASSLAPTPRATNEKLFFGSGTQLSVL.

This clone was found a few times. The rearrangement links TRBV6-2 or TRBV6-3 to TRBJ1-3; 9 bases are a match to TRBD1. Germline loops: CDR1 MNHEY, CDR2 SVGEGT. Germline trimming cut 4 bases from V and 3 bases from J; bases unmatched to any gene: 4. This CDR3 is built from 15 residues. The CDR3 loop reads CASSFYRGLGNTIYF. DNA of the CDR3: TGTGCCAGCAGTTTTTACAGGGGGCTTGGAAACACCATATATTTT.

The chain is built from TRBV24-1 and TRBJ2-6; D uncertain. The CDR3 is made up of 14 amino acids. V was shortened by 4 bases and J by 0 bases, with 3 bases between the two germline ends. CDR1 is KGHDR, CDR2 SFDVKD, per germline. The DNA of the CDR3 is TGTGCCACCAGTGAGGGCTCTGGGGCCAACGTCCTGACTTTC. It specifies CATSEGSGANVLTF.